These 31 T cell receptor beta chains originate from one sample sequenced in a study of T cell repertoires in cytomegalovirus infection. TCRdb independently ran MiXCR on the reads; one entry per CDR3 protein. The sample gives 480,000 or so distinct CDR3 sequences, around 11% of which show up once; around 9.6% is in the top ten. The specimen was PBMCs. These receptors were taken from a human donor in good health (CMV status not recorded). Some clones in this sample may be carry-over from other donors' samples.

In this sample, this clonotype turned up a few times. The V and J genes are TRBV20-1 and TRBJ1-6, with 9 bases aligning to TRBD1. The CDR3 runs to 13 residues. Germline V lookup: CDR1 DFQATT, CDR2 SNEGSKA (reference sequence). V trimming: 3 bases; J trimming: 9 bases; junction bases outside the gene matches: 3. CDR3 coding DNA: TGCAGTGCTAGGGGGACAGGGAGTTCACCCCTCCACTTT. The encoded protein is CSARGTGSSPLHF.

The chain uses TRBV27 and TRBJ1-5; TRBD1 aligns across 7 bases. The length of the CDR3 is 13 residues. The V and J ends lost 8 bases and 3 bases, in that order; junction bases with no gene match: 4. Germline V gene data show CDR1 as MNHEY and CDR2 as SMNVEV (reference sequence). The CDR3 loop reads CASRDRDNQPQHF. CDR3 coding DNA: TGTGCCAGCCGGGACAGAGACAATCAGCCCCAGCATTTT.

This clonotype was detected many times. The CDR3 reads CASSHSRTETDTQYF. The CDR3 bases are TGTGCCAGCAGCCACTCTAGGACAGAAACAGATACGCAGTATTTT. The genes are TRBV7-2 and TRBJ2-3, with TRBD1 as a possible D gene (6 bases). The V end was cut by 5 bases, the J end by 3 bases, with 15 bases between. CDR3 length: 15 residues. CDR1 is SGHTA and CDR2 is FQGNSA in the germline V gene.

The CDR3 sequence is CASSQDVPGTGRATQYF. DNA for the CDR3: TGTGCCAGCAGCCAAGATGTCCCGGGGACTGGCAGAGCGACCCAGTACTTC. The genes are TRBV3-1 and TRBJ2-5, with a tentative D call TRBD2 (6 bases). From germline, CDR1 is LGHDT and CDR2 YNNKEL (reference sequence). This CDR3 comprises 17 residues. Trimming shortened V by 0 bases and J by 7 bases, and 21 bases separated the two germline ends.

This clonotype was found a few times. The J gene is TRBJ2-1, the V gene TRBV11-3, with TRBD1 matching over 7 bases. CDR1 is SGHNT and CDR2 is YENEEA in the germline V gene. V shed 5 bases and J 10 bases; nucleotides not matched to a gene: 11. The length of the CDR3 is 14 residues. The chain's CDR3 is CASSPYRGFQEQFF. In nucleotides, the CDR3 is TGTGCCAGCAGCCCCTACAGGGGATTCCAAGAGCAGTTCTTC.

This clonotype has more than one count but fewer than ten. This chain connects TRBV5-4 to TRBJ1-2; 8 bases line up with TRBD1. Germline V gives CDR1 SGHNT, CDR2 YYREEE (reference sequence). V gave up 5 bases and J gave up 6 bases; unmatched junction bases: 6. The CDR3 extends over 13 amino acids. Here the CDR3 reads CASSQTGANGYTF. CDR3 coding DNA: TGTGCCAGCAGTCAGACAGGGGCAAATGGCTACACCTTC.

Notes on this clonotype: This may arise from a read error, as a much more abundant clone is one base away. The genes are TRBV27 and TRBJ1-4; the match to TRBD1 covers 9 bases. The CDR3 length is 15 residues. Per germline, CDR1 MNHEY and CDR2 SMNVEV (reference sequence). This CDR3 is CASSRRDRVKENLFF. DNA for the CDR3: TGTGCCAGCAGTCGCCGGGACAGGGTAAAAGAAAATCTGTTTTTT.

Many counts were recorded for this clonotype. The rearrangement uses TRBV27 and TRBJ2-7; 9 bases are a match to TRBD1. CDR3 length: 15 residues. V lost 2 bases, J lost 5 bases, and 7 bases stayed unmatched. CDR1 and CDR2 (germline): MNHEY, SMNVEV (reference sequence). The CDR3: CASSLTGTGRHEQYF. The CDR3 DNA reads as TGTGCCAGCAGTTTAACCGGGACAGGGAGGCACGAGCAGTACTTC.

This clonotype was recorded a few times. The J gene is TRBJ2-1, the V gene TRBV19; D is uncertain. CDR3 length: 13 amino acids. CDR1 is LNHDA, CDR2 SQIVND, per germline (reference sequence). The germline V and J ends were trimmed by 3 bases and 7 bases, with 10 bases remaining between them. The CDR3 loop reads CASSMKARNEQFF. DNA for the CDR3: TGTGCCAGTAGTATGAAAGCGAGGAATGAGCAGTTCTTC.

This clonotype has ten or more counts. This chain links TRBV6-1 with TRBJ1-1; TRBD1 might be the D (6 bases). The CDR3 contains 15 residues. Germline lookup yields CDR1 MNHNS and CDR2 SASEGT. Trimming cost V 5 bases and J 2 bases, with 15 bases left between them. The CDR3 nucleotides are TGTGCCAGCAGTCGGGGCCGCAGGGGCAACACTGAAGCTTTCTTT. Translated, it gives CASSRGRRGNTEAFF.

This clonotype was counted at least ten times. CDR3 sequence (DNA): TGTGCCAGCAGCTTCCCCTCTGGGGCCAACGTCCTGACTTTC. Translating it yields CASSFPSGANVLTF. The chain is built from TRBV7-2 and TRBJ2-6; D gene unclear. Germline-derived CDR1 and CDR2 are SGHTA and FQGNSA. With 3 bases removed from V and 0 bases from J, the gap between germline ends came to 3 bases. The CDR3 contains 14 residues. The full variable domain, its missing parts supplied by reference TRBV7-2 and TRBJ2-6, is GAGVSQSPSNKVTEKGKDVELRCDPISGHTALYWYRQSLGQGLEFLIYFQGNSAPDKSGLPSDRFSAERTGGSVSTLTIQRTQQEDSAVYLCASSFPSGANVLTFGAGSRLTVL.

The gene calls are TRBV9 and TRBJ1-2, with a weak D call TRBD1 (5 bases). Trimming cost V 0 bases and J 3 bases, with 15 bases left between them. There are 16 residues in the CDR3. The V gene's germline CDR1 is SGDLS and CDR2 YYNGEE. CDR3 coding DNA: TGTGCCAGCAGCGTAGCTACATCGGCAGGGTACTATGGCTACACCTTC. It specifies CASSVATSAGYYGYTF.

This clonotype was counted at least ten times. The chain is built from TRBV7-6 and TRBJ2-1, with TRBD2 matching 9 bases. Germline V CDR1 and CDR2: SGHVS, FNYEAQ. V lost 5 bases, J lost 5 bases, and 10 bases stayed unmatched. The CDR3 length is 16 residues. The CDR3 sequence: CASSVLAGVGHNEQFF. The CDR3, as DNA: TGTGCCAGCAGCGTCTTAGCGGGAGTGGGACACAATGAGCAGTTCTTC. Drawing the rest from reference TRBV7-6 and TRBJ2-1, the complete variable domain is GAGVSQSPRYKVTKRGQDVALRCDPISGHVSLYWYRQALGQGPEFLTYFNYEAQQDKSGLPNDRFSAERPEGSISTLTIQRTEQRDSAMYRCASSVLAGVGHNEQFFGPGTRLTVL.

The V and J genes are TRBV19 and TRBJ2-6; D is unclear. Germline values: CDR1 LNHDA, CDR2 SQIVND (reference sequence). The CDR3 loop spans 14 amino acids. Trimming shortened V by 8 bases and J by 0 bases, and 8 bases separated the two germline ends. DNA for the CDR3: TGTGCCAGTCACCGGACCTCTGGGGCCAACGTCCTGACTTTC. This translates into CASHRTSGANVLTF.

This clonotype has ten or more counts. This sequence joins TRBV7-2 and TRBJ1-2; weak D call: TRBD1 (5 bases). V lost 5 bases and J lost 8, with 18 bases in between. Germline CDR1 SGHTA, CDR2 FQGNSA. The CDR3 contains 14 residues. The CDR3 nucleotides read TGTGCCAGCAGCCGGGGGACCGTGGAAGGAGGCTACACCTTC. Protein: CASSRGTVEGGYTF.

This clonotype was observed at least ten times. The J gene is TRBJ2-5, the V gene TRBV11-2; 7 nucleotides match TRBD2. Germline V gene data show CDR1 as SGHAT and CDR2 as FQNNGV. V lost 5 bases, J lost 5 bases, and 8 bases stayed unmatched. CDR3 length equals 14 residues. CDR3 nucleotide sequence: TGTGCCAGCAGCATAGCGGGTGGGCACGAGACCCAGTACTTC. Its protein is CASSIAGGHETQYF.

The chain couples TRBV3-1 to TRBJ1-6; 7 bases align to TRBD1. The trim removed 2 bases at V and 9 bases at J, leaving 1 base unmatched. The CDR3 runs to 13 residues. Looked up from germline, CDR1 is LGHDT and CDR2 is YNNKEL (reference sequence). The CDR3 nucleotides are TGTGCCAGCAGCCAATACAGGGGTTCACCCCTCCACTTT. Translation: CASSQYRGSPLHF.

This clonotype was seen ten or more times. The rearrangement links TRBV28 to TRBJ2-1; no clear D gene. The CDR3 covers 19 residues. The germline V gene encodes CDR1 MDHEN and CDR2 SYDVKM. With 6 bases removed from V and 5 bases from J, the gap between germline ends came to 29 bases. CDR3 nucleotide sequence: TGTGCCAGCAGCCGCCACGGGTGGGTCGGGTCGCCATTTGACAATGAGCAGTTCTTC. Translating it yields CASSRHGWVGSPFDNEQFF.

This clonotype showed up just a few times. The V and J genes are TRBV12-3 or TRBV12-4 and TRBJ2-1; 9 nucleotides agree with TRBD1. The CDR3 has 16 amino acids. The J segment lost 6 bases and the V segment lost 1 base, leaving 7 bases of the junction unmatched. In nucleotides, the CDR3 is TGTGCCAGCAGTTTAGATAGGGACAGGGACCGCAATGAGCAGTTCTTC. It translates to CASSLDRDRDRNEQFF.

This clonotype was counted between two and nine times. This chain joins TRBV5-1 and TRBJ2-3, with 8 bases matching TRBD2. V lost 2 bases and J lost 3; bases outside the gene matches: 8. CDR1 and CDR2 (germline): SGHRS, YFSETQ. CDR3 size: 16 residues. CDR3 in amino acids: CASSLTGGPKTDTQYF. In nucleotides, the CDR3 is TGCGCCAGCAGCTTAACGGGAGGGCCAAAAACAGATACGCAGTATTTT.

The chain employs TRBV2 and TRBJ1-6, with D perhaps TRBD1 (6 bases). This CDR3 is 14 amino acids long. Trimming shortened V by 5 bases and J by 9 bases, and 14 bases separated the two germline ends. Germline CDR1 and CDR2: SNHLY and FYNNEI. The CDR3 sequence: CASSPGQSTSPLHF. The CDR3, as DNA: TGTGCCAGCAGTCCCGGACAGTCTACTTCACCCCTCCACTTT.

The V gene is TRBV5-1, the J gene TRBJ2-5; TRBD2 aligns across 7 bases. The CDR3 is 15 residues long. V gave up 4 bases and J gave up 3 bases; unmatched junction bases: 9. Germline V gives CDR1 SGHRS, CDR2 YFSETQ. CDR3 amino acids: CASSPGRGEKETQYF. The CDR3 DNA follows: TGCGCCAGCAGCCCGGGGAGGGGTGAGAAAGAGACCCAGTACTTC.

This clonotype was counted many times. The V gene is TRBV6-4, the J gene TRBJ2-3, with D uncertain. Germline V gene sequence: CDR1 MRHNA, CDR2 SNTAGT. The length of the CDR3 is 15 residues. With 6 bases removed from V and 0 bases from J, the gap between germline ends came to 13 bases. The CDR3 nucleotides read TGTGCCAGCAGGCTCCGGGCGCCTAGCACAGATACGCAGTATTTT. Protein: CASRLRAPSTDTQYF.

Many counts were recorded for this clonotype. The chain is built from TRBV25-1 and TRBJ1-2; a weak D match, TRBD1 (5 bases). V lost 2 bases and J 3 bases, leaving 7 bases between the germline ends. Germline V gene lookup returns CDR1 MGHDK and CDR2 SYGVNS. The CDR3 has 13 residues. The CDR3 reads CASSERGDYGYTF. DNA for the CDR3: TGTGCCAGCAGTGAACGGGGGGACTATGGCTACACCTTC.

This clonotype was detected ten times or more. The chain recombines TRBV6-5 with TRBJ2-7, with D maybe TRBD1 (7 bases). Looked up from germline, CDR1 is MNHEY and CDR2 is SVGAGI. The CDR3 consists of 15 residues. Trimming pared 0 bases from V and 4 bases from J, leaving 13 bases between. The CDR3 sequence is CASSYSWTGGYEQYF. CDR3 in DNA: TGTGCCAGCAGTTACTCCTGGACAGGAGGGTACGAGCAGTACTTC.

The table lists this clonotype with many counts. V usage is TRBV12-3 or TRBV12-4 and J usage is TRBJ2-6; D possibly uses TRBD1 or TRBD2 (6 bases each). The CDR3 spans 18 residues. The V end was cut by 5 bases, the J end by 0 bases, with 17 bases between. In DNA, the CDR3 is TGTGCCAGCAGTGAGACAGGTCGGGGACTCTCTGGGGCCAACGTCCTGACTTTC. Translating gives CASSETGRGLSGANVLTF.

In this sample, this clonotype turned up many times. The rearrangement links TRBV6-1 to TRBJ2-1; a possible D gene is TRBD2 (6 bases). The CDR3 runs to 15 residues. CDR1 and CDR2 from the germline V gene are MNHNS and SASEGT. V was cut by 7 bases and J by 7 bases, with 20 bases left in between. CDR3 in amino acids: CASNTRRAGENEQFF. In DNA form, the CDR3 reads TGTGCCAGCAACACTCGGAGGGCCGGTGAAAATGAGCAGTTCTTC.

This clonotype showed up many times. The gene calls are TRBV5-6 and TRBJ2-7; tentatively, D is TRBD1 or TRBD2 (5 bases each). The CDR3 has 18 amino acids. Germline CDR1 reads SGHDT; CDR2 reads YYEEEE. V dropped 2 bases and J dropped 6 bases, with 27 bases sitting between them. The CDR3 nucleotides are TGTGCCAGCAGCTTCGCAGGGAGTTGGGCAAGGGGAACGAGCGAGCAGTACTTC. It is translated as CASSFAGSWARGTSEQYF.

This clonotype was seen at least ten times. The chain employs TRBV7-2 and TRBJ2-7, with TRBD2 as a possible D gene (5 bases). V lost 1 base, J lost 4 bases, and 11 bases lay in between. The germline V gene encodes CDR1 SGHTA and CDR2 FQGNSA. The CDR3 runs 14 residues. The CDR3 is CASSLGAANYEQYF. The CDR3 DNA sequence: TGTGCCAGCAGCTTAGGAGCGGCAAATTACGAGCAGTACTTC. Using reference TRBV7-2 and TRBJ2-7 for the parts outside the CDR3, the full variable domain is GAGVSQSPSNKVTEKGKDVELRCDPISGHTALYWYRQSLGQGLEFLIYFQGNSAPDKSGLPSDRFSAERTGGSVSTLTIQRTQQEDSAVYLCASSLGAANYEQYFGPGTRLTVT.

This clonotype appeared many times. This sequence joins TRBV29-1 and TRBJ1-6, with 9 bases lining up with TRBD1. Germline V gives CDR1 SQVTM, CDR2 ANQGSEA. The CDR3 totals 13 residues. V lost 4 bases to trimming and J lost 7 bases; unmatched junction nucleotides: 2. CDR3 amino acids: CSVGDRENSPLHF. The CDR3 nucleotides are TGCAGCGTTGGGGACAGGGAAAATTCACCCCTCCACTTT. Combining the CDR3 with reference TRBV29-1 and TRBJ1-6 gives the whole variable domain SAVISQKPSRDICQRGTSLTIQCQVDSQVTMMFWYRQQPGQSLTLIATANQGSEATYESGFVIDKFPISRPNLTFSTLTVSNMSPEDSSIYLCSVGDRENSPLHFGNGTRLTVT.

This clonotype was recorded many times. The rearrangement joins TRBV27 to TRBJ2-1; the D gene is possibly TRBD2 (6 bases). The germline CDR1 and CDR2 sequences are MNHEY and SMNVEV (reference sequence). CDR3 length equals 12 residues. V lost 6 bases to trimming and J lost 8 bases, with 11 bases between them. The CDR3 sequence is CASRMGRYEQFF. The CDR3 DNA is TGTGCCAGCAGAATGGGGAGGTATGAGCAGTTCTTC.